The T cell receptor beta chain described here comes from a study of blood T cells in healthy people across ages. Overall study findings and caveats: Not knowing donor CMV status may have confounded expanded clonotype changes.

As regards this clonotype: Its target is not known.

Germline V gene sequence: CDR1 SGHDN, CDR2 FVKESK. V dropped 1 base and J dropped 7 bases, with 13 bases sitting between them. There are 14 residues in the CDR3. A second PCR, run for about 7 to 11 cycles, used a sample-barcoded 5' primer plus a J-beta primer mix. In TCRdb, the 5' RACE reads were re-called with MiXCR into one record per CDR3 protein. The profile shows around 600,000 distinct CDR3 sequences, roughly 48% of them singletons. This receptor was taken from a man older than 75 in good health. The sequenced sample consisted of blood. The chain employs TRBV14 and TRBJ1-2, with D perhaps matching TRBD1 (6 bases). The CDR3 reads CASSQGRGHCGYTF. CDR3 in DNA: TGTGCCAGCAGCCAAGGCCGGGGGCACTGTGGCTACACCTTC. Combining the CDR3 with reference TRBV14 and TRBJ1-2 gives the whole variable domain EAGVTQFPSHSVIEKGQTVTLRCDPISGHDNLYWYRRVMGKEIKFLLHFVKESKQDESGMPNNRFLAERTGGTYSTLKVQPAELEDSGVYFCASSQGRGHCGYTFGSGTRLTVV.